This T cell receptor beta chain was found in a study of T-cell memory formation after mild COVID-19. Using constant-segment primers, 5'RACE produced TCR alpha and TCR beta cDNA libraries carrying sample barcodes and UMIs. Via MiXCR, TCRdb re-called the 5' RACE reads, giving one row per CDR3 protein. The sample has 190,000 or so distinct CDR3 sequences, 20% to 25% seen once. V lost 2 bases and J 5 bases, leaving 21 bases between the germline ends. The CDR3 has 17 amino acids. The table lists this clonotype with a few counts. Antigen unknown. Study-wide points: There was a balanced CD4/CD8 profile in clones contracting day 15 to 85, and later expanders leaned CD4+. Mainly CM and EM harbored the contracting CD4+ clones; mainly EMRA harbored the CD8+ ones. Whether day 37 second-wave clones are SARS-CoV-2-specific was not confirmed.

The chain combines TRBV12-3 or TRBV12-4 with TRBJ1-2, with a tentative D call TRBD1 (6 bases). Sequenced material: PBMCs or a T cell subset sorted from them (not recorded which). The sequence came from an adult woman who had mild COVID-19 (a few samples of this study predate the infection). Cell type and time point are not known. CDR3 amino acids: CASSLYLGLGGRYGYTF. CDR3 nucleotide sequence: TGTGCCAGCAGTTTATATTTAGGTCTGGGGGGCCGTTATGGCTACACCTTC.